These T cell receptor beta chains were read from a single sample in a study of T cell changes during pregnancy in multiple sclerosis. Assay used: immunoSEQ multiplex PCR; TCRdb lists only in-frame clones, some missing. This table has some 67,000 clones, about 90% appearing once. Specimen: peripheral blood, collected in the first trimester of pregnancy. Source of these receptors: a female donor with multiple sclerosis, enrolled in a pregnancy study. Each CDR3 is given with its conserved first and last residue. The D gene is left open where the match is weak. Only some rows state a clone size, as once, few, many or a class for expanded clones.

abundance,d_gene,j_gene,v_gene,CDR3aa
few,-,TRBJ1-1,TRBV19,CASSIPGSAEAFF
once,-,TRBJ2-7,TRBV14,CASSQAEGVNYEQYF
-,-,TRBJ2-1,TRBV10-2,CALRREPYNEQFF
-,TRBD2,TRBJ2-1,TRBV27,CASSGRGRGGSSYNEQFF
-,TRBD1,TRBJ1-2,TRBV9,CASSTPRDRGIGKYGYTF
-,-,TRBJ2-7,TRBV4-2,CASSRGGGWNEQYF
-,TRBD2,TRBJ2-3,TRBV7-3,CASSPSGRAPDTQYF
-,TRBD1,TRBJ1-2,TRBV2,CASSEVLRTGGGYTF
-,-,TRBJ1-2,TRBV30,CAWTEGGLYGYTF
-,TRBD2,TRBJ2-5,TRBV28,CASSSLTSGSETQYF
once,TRBD2,TRBJ2-1,TRBV6-5,CASSSGTSGYNEQFF
-,TRBD2,TRBJ2-3,TRBV11-2,CASSPRGAGGPRDTQYF
once,TRBD2,TRBJ2-7,TRBV19,CASSPRAGGSSYEQYF
-,TRBD2,TRBJ2-3,TRBV18,CASSPTAGGLTDTQYF
-,TRBD2,TRBJ2-3,TRBV28,CASNSYSGRGTDTQYF
-,-,TRBJ1-2,TRBV2,CASSERGGHLARGGYTF
once,-,TRBJ2-1,TRBV19,CATRGRGRNEQFF
-,-,TRBJ2-7,TRBV7-9,CASSQTDYEQYF
-,TRBD1,TRBJ2-5,TRBV2,CASSAGTGARETQYF
-,TRBD1,TRBJ1-1,TRBV7-6,CASSLAIGQGATEAFF
-,TRBD1,TRBJ2-7,TRBV30,CAWRRTGNSYEQYF
-,TRBD2,TRBJ2-7,TRBV27,CASSFGGGVYEQYF
-,-,TRBJ2-5,TRBV5-5,CASSGVEGETQYF
-,TRBD1,TRBJ2-1,TRBV6-5,CASSRQGSTEQFF
-,TRBD2,TRBJ2-1,TRBV7-2,CASSPTSGREGEQFF
-,TRBD2,TRBJ2-7,TRBV13,CASSPHRTSGTYEQYF
-,-,TRBJ1-5,TRBV5-5,CASSLTGSLSNQPQHF
once,TRBD2,TRBJ2-1,TRBV27,CASSSPTSGRQNEQFF
-,TRBD1,TRBJ1-1,TRBV5-5,CASGGDRDTEAFF
-,-,TRBJ1-5,TRBV19,CASSIEGRLQPQHF
-,TRBD1,TRBJ1-1,TRBV5-4,CASSLRGTNTEAFF
-,TRBD1,TRBJ2-5,TRBV5-1,CASSSGTGGETQYF
-,TRBD1,TRBJ1-5,TRBV28,CASSPRTGLSNQPQHF